These 28 T cell receptor beta chains were all obtained from the same sample, sequenced in a study of T cell responses to AZD1222 COVID-19 vaccine. Here immunoSEQ multiplex PCR was the method, and the copy in TCRdb shows in-frame clones only, minus some. The sample records about 120,000 clones, roughly nine tenths being singletons. The sequences come from peripheral blood, collected on day 0 of AZD1222 vaccination. These receptors were obtained from an adult in good health.

The V and J genes are TRBV28 and TRBJ1-1, with 8 bases matching TRBD1. The CDR3 loop spans 17 amino acids. After removal of 3 bases from V and 1 base from J, the junction contained 10 bases not matched to a gene. CDR1 is MDHEN and CDR2 is SYDVKM in the germline V gene. The CDR3 spells CASSFPGQVLRNTEAFF. The DNA for the CDR3 is TGTGCCAGCAGTTTTCCGGGACAGGTTCTGAGGAACACTGAAGCTTTCTTT.

The sample holds one count of this clone. The V gene is TRBV29-1, the J gene TRBJ1-3, with a weak D call TRBD1 (5 bases). The ends were cut back, 6 bases at V and 12 bases at J, with 15 bases in the middle. Germline assignment: CDR1 SQVTM and CDR2 ANQGSEA. The length of the CDR3 is 11 residues. The chain's CDR3 is CSVYLGTIIYF. As DNA, the CDR3 is TGCAGCGTATATCTCGGGACTATCATATATTTT.

The chain carries TRBV5-6 and TRBJ2-6; TRBD1 matches at 11 bases. Germline values: CDR1 SGHDT, CDR2 YYEEEE. The CDR3 extends over 17 amino acids. V trimming: 3 bases; J trimming: 1 base; junction bases outside the gene matches: 3. CDR3 sequence (DNA): TGTGCCAGCAGCTCCGGACAGGGGGCGTCTGGGGCCAACGTCCTGACTTTC. This translates into CASSSGQGASGANVLTF.

This sequence joins TRBV16 and TRBJ1-3; D uncertain. This CDR3 is 15 amino acids long. Trimming removed 0 bases at V and 0 bases at J, with 6 bases between. Per germline, CDR1 KGHSY and CDR2 FQNENV. The CDR3: CASSQSGDSGNTIYF. CDR3 coding DNA: TGTGCCAGCAGCCAATCAGGAGACTCTGGAAACACCATATATTTT.

V gene TRBV7-9 combines with J gene TRBJ2-1; possible D gene TRBD2, 6 bases. This CDR3 spans 12 amino acids. V was cut by 2 bases and J by 10 bases, with 9 bases left in between. Germline lookup yields CDR1 SEHNR and CDR2 FQNEAQ (reference sequence). The CDR3 protein is CASSLNAGEQFF. The CDR3 bases are TGTGCCAGCAGCTTAAACGCGGGAGAGCAGTTCTTC.

The V call is TRBV14, the J call TRBJ2-7; no clear D. CDR1 and CDR2 (germline): SGHDN, FVKESK. This CDR3 has 16 amino acids. V was clipped by 0 bases and J by 4 bases, with 16 bases between them. DNA of the CDR3: TGTGCCAGCAGCCAAGATCGATGGGTCCCGCAATACGAGCAGTACTTC. Residues: CASSQDRWVPQYEQYF.

The genes are TRBV3-1 (or the pseudogene TRBV3-2) and TRBJ1-6; TRBD1 aligns across 7 bases. This CDR3 comprises 14 residues. With V trimmed by 4 bases and J by 9 bases, 6 bases remained unmatched. Germline V gene lookup returns CDR1 LGHDT and CDR2 YNNKEL (reference sequence). Here the CDR3 reads CASSRGQLGSPLHF. The CDR3 DNA follows: TGTGCCAGCAGCCGGGGACAGCTGGGTTCACCCCTCCACTTT.

The J gene is TRBJ1-1, the V gene TRBV11-3, with D unresolved. V lost 5 bases and J 1 base, leaving 8 bases between the germline ends. There are 13 residues in the CDR3. CDR1 is SGHNT and CDR2 is YENEEA in the germline V gene. CDR3 in DNA: TGTGCCAGCAGCCATCGTTGGAACACTGAAGCTTTCTTT. Translating it yields CASSHRWNTEAFF.

V and J are TRBV12-3 or TRBV12-4 and TRBJ1-1; 9 bases line up with TRBD1. CDR3 length: 12 amino acids. The ends lost 6 bases at V and 6 bases at J; junction bases unmatched: 2. The CDR3 DNA is TGTGCCAGCAGGGGACAGGGACCTGAAGCTTTCTTT. This encodes CASRGQGPEAFF.

CDR3 sequence reads: CAWSRGGALVGGYTF. The CDR3 DNA sequence: TGTGCCTGGAGTCGGGGGGGGGCCCTGGTCGGAGGCTACACCTTC. V gene TRBV30 combines with J gene TRBJ1-2; D possibly corresponds to TRBD1 (6 bases). The V and J ends lost 2 bases and 8 bases respectively, with 21 bases between them. The CDR3 sequence is 15 residues long. The germline gives CDR1 GTSNPN, CDR2 SVGIG (reference sequence).

V gene TRBV27 combines with J gene TRBJ1-2; 7 bases line up with TRBD1. The germline V gene encodes CDR1 MNHEY and CDR2 SMNVEV (reference sequence). V shed 10 bases and J 8 bases; nucleotides not matched to a gene: 16. This CDR3 is built from 14 residues. This chain's CDR3 is CAKFDRVPVGGYTF. Written as DNA, the CDR3 is TGTGCCAAGTTCGACAGGGTGCCCGTTGGGGGCTACACCTTC.

The V and J genes are TRBV12-3 or TRBV12-4 and TRBJ1-2; 7 positions match TRBD1. V lost 5 bases, J lost 7 bases, and 7 bases stayed unmatched. The CDR3 runs to 13 residues. CDR3 bases: TGTGCCAGCAGTGGGGACAGAACATTTGGCTACACCTTC. It specifies CASSGDRTFGYTF.

J is TRBJ2-7 and V is TRBV2, with D perhaps TRBD2 (6 bases). V was clipped by 6 bases and J by 7 bases, with 19 bases between them. The CDR3 sequence is 14 residues long. Germline-derived CDR1 and CDR2 are SNHLY and FYNNEI. CDR3 region: CASSRDSRMGEQYF. DNA for the CDR3: TGTGCCAGCAGCCGGGACTCTCGAATGGGGGAGCAGTACTTC.

V is TRBV28 and J is TRBJ1-6; 9 bases map to TRBD1. The CDR3 loop spans 15 amino acids. V was clipped by 6 bases and J by 16 bases; unmatched bases: 16. CDR1 is MDHEN and CDR2 is SYDVKM in the germline V gene. The CDR3 spells CASSPYPGQGLTLHF. CDR3 DNA sequence: TGTGCCAGCAGCCCTTATCCGGGACAGGGTCTTACGCTCCACTTT.

This clone was observed a single time. The chain combines TRBV6-5 with TRBJ2-1; D is perhaps TRBD2 (6 bases). Trimming took off 8 bases at V and 10 bases at J, with 21 bases between the two ends. Germline V lookup: CDR1 MNHEY, CDR2 SVGAGI. This CDR3 contains 14 residues. The CDR3 sequence: CASGLAGSAREQFF. In DNA, the CDR3 is TGTGCCAGCGGTCTGGCGGGAAGTGCTAGGGAGCAGTTCTTC.

The chain carries TRBV3-1 (or the pseudogene TRBV3-2) and TRBJ1-2, with no clear D. Germline CDR1 and CDR2: LGHDT and YNNKEL (reference sequence). The ends were cut back, 4 bases at V and 4 bases at J, with 13 bases in the middle. This CDR3 spans 14 amino acids. The CDR3 DNA reads TGTGCCAGCAGCCGAGTAGGACGGGGCTATGGCTACACCTTC. It encodes CASSRVGRGYGYTF.

This chain's CDR3 is CATSDKGQGRDTQYF. CDR3 sequence (DNA): TGTGCCACCAGTGATAAGGGGCAGGGCAGAGATACGCAGTATTTT. This sequence joins TRBV24-1 and TRBJ2-3, with a possible D match to TRBD1 (5 bases). This CDR3 contains 15 residues. V was clipped by 3 bases and J by 5 bases, with 14 bases between them. CDR1 and CDR2 from the germline V gene are KGHDR and SFDVKD.

The rearrangement joins TRBV6-5 to TRBJ2-3, with D perhaps TRBD1 or TRBD2 (5 bases each). Trimming shortened V by 6 bases and J by 0 bases, and 13 bases separated the two germline ends. CDR3 size: 15 residues. From germline, CDR1 is MNHEY and CDR2 SVGAGI. Written as DNA, the CDR3 is TGTGCCAGCAGGGTAGGGACCGACAGCACAGATACGCAGTATTTT. Translation: CASRVGTDSTDTQYF.

The CDR3 protein is CASSLEKGGYNEKLFF. The CDR3 DNA is TGTGCCAGCAGCTTGGAAAAAGGGGGTTATAATGAAAAACTGTTTTTT. This rearrangement joins TRBV11-2 to TRBJ1-4, with a weak D call TRBD1 (6 bases). The germline CDR1 and CDR2 sequences are SGHAT and FQNNGV. V lost 3 bases and J 4 bases, leaving 15 bases between the germline ends. The CDR3 has 16 amino acids.

V usage is TRBV19 and J usage is TRBJ1-2; perhaps TRBD1 as D (6 bases). The germline V and J ends were trimmed by 9 bases and 6 bases, with 17 bases remaining between them. The CDR3 length is 13 residues. Germline loops: CDR1 LNHDA, CDR2 SQIVND (reference sequence). The CDR3 nucleotides are TGTGCCAGCTCGGGGAGGGGGAGCGATGGCTACACCTTC. Translation gives CASSGRGSDGYTF.

V is TRBV27 and J is TRBJ2-6; 10 nucleotides align to TRBD1. The ends lost 6 bases at V and 0 bases at J; junction bases unmatched: 5. CDR3 size: 17 residues. Germline lookup yields CDR1 MNHEY and CDR2 SMNVEV (reference sequence). CDR3 sequence reads: CASRRGTGDSGANVLTF. CDR3 nucleotides: TGTGCCAGCAGGCGAGGGACAGGGGACTCTGGGGCCAACGTCCTGACTTTC.

The CDR3 DNA reads TGTGCCAGTAGTATGGGCCAGGGCCTTATCCAAGAGACCCAGTACTTC. As protein: CASSMGQGLIQETQYF. The chain links TRBV19 to TRBJ2-5; D is possibly TRBD1 (5 bases). Trimming removed 3 bases at V and 1 base at J, with 15 bases between. Germline CDR1 is LNHDA and CDR2 is SQIVND (reference sequence). The length of the CDR3 is 16 residues.

The chain has TRBV2 and TRBJ2-3; 11 bases align to TRBD2. Trimming took 7 bases from V and 4 from J; bases not matched to a gene: 7. This CDR3 contains 15 residues. Germline V gene lookup returns CDR1 SNHLY and CDR2 FYNNEI. This CDR3 reads CASKRLAGYADTQYF. The CDR3 DNA follows: TGTGCCAGCAAGAGACTAGCGGGATATGCAGATACGCAGTATTTT.

The V gene is TRBV5-1, the J gene TRBJ1-2; tentatively, D is TRBD1 (5 bases). The length of the CDR3 is 15 residues. In germline, CDR1 is SGHRS, CDR2 YFSETQ. The V gene lost 0 bases and the J gene lost 8 bases, with 17 bases spanning the gap. The CDR3 nucleotides are TGCGCCAGCAGCTTGGCCCTCAACAGGCCCCGGGGCTACACCTTC. Its translation is CASSLALNRPRGYTF.

Here the CDR3 DNA reads TGTGCCACCAGCAGAGATCAGCTCTCTGGAAACACCATATATTTT. Amino acid sequence: CATSRDQLSGNTIYF. This chain uses TRBV15 with TRBJ1-3; D call uncertain. The CDR3 spans 15 residues. Deletions cut 0 bases from V and 0 bases from J, with 6 bases between. CDR1 is LNHNV and CDR2 is YYDKDF in the germline V gene (reference sequence). The whole variable domain, remainder taken from reference TRBV15 and TRBJ1-3, is DAMVIQNPRYQVTQFGKPVTLSCSQTLNHNVMYWYQQKSSQAPKLLFHYYDKDFNNEADTPDNFQSRRPNTSFCFLDIRSPGLGDTAMYLCATSRDQLSGNTIYFGEGSWLTVV.

The chain combines TRBV9 with TRBJ2-7; possibly TRBD1 or TRBD2 for D (6 bases each). This CDR3 is built from 14 residues. Germline V gene data show CDR1 as SGDLS and CDR2 as YYNGEE. With 5 bases removed from V and 6 bases from J, the gap between germline ends came to 18 bases. The CDR3 spells CASSPGWGASEQYF. The CDR3 DNA is TGTGCCAGCAGTCCTGGTTGGGGGGCTTCCGAGCAGTACTTC.

The J gene is TRBJ1-2, the V gene TRBV6-5, with D unresolved. Trimming removed 5 bases from V and 4 bases from J, with 17 bases in between. The CDR3 sequence is 15 residues long. The germline gives CDR1 MNHEY, CDR2 SVGAGI. CDR3 bases: TGTGCCAGCAGTCTGTCCGGGAACCCCCCCTATGGCTACACCTTC. Amino acids: CASSLSGNPPYGYTF.

The chain combines TRBV2 with TRBJ1-2; D is uncertain. Germline lookup yields CDR1 SNHLY and CDR2 FYNNEI. CDR3 size: 12 residues. Trimming took off 4 bases at V and 3 bases at J, with 6 bases between the two ends. The CDR3 protein is CASSVRHYGYTF. The DNA of the CDR3 is TGTGCCAGCAGTGTTCGCCACTATGGCTACACCTTC.